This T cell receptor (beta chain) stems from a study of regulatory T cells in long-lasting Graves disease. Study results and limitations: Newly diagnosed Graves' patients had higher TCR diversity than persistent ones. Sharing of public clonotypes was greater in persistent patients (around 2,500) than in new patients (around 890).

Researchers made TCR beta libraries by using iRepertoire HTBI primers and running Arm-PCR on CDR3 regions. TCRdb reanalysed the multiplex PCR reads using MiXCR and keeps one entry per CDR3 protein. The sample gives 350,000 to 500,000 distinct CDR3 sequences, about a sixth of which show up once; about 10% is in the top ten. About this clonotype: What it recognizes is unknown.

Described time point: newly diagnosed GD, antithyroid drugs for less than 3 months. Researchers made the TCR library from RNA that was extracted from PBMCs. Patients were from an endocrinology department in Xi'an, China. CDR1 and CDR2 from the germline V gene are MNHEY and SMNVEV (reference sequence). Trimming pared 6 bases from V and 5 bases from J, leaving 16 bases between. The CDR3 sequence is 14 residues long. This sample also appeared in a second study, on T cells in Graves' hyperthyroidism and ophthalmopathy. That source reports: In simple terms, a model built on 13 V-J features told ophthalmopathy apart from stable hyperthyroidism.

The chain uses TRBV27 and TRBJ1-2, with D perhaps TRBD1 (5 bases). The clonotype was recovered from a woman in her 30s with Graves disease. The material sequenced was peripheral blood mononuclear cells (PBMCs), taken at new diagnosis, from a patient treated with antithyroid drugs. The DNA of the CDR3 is TGTGCCAGCAGGAGGGGAACCCAGAATTATGGCTACACCTTC. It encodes CASRRGTQNYGYTF.